This T cell receptor beta chain was profiled in a study of blood T cells in healthy people across ages. No fewer than 6 million PBMCs went into each sample. In germline, CDR1 is SNHLY, CDR2 FYNNEI. The CDR3 length is 12 residues. V was shortened by 7 bases and J by 2 bases, with 9 bases between the two germline ends. This clonotype turned up a few times. A second PCR, run for 7 to 11 cycles, used a sample-barcoded 5' primer plus a J-beta primer mix. A single record per CDR3 protein comes from TCRdb applying MiXCR to the 5' RACE reads. The sample lists 700,000 to 900,000 distinct CDR3 sequences, 53% occurring once.

The genes are TRBV2 and TRBJ2-7; D may be TRBD1 or TRBD2 (5 bases each). The sequencing input was blood. The source is an elderly man in good health. In DNA, the CDR3 is TGTGCCAGCAAGGGGACCCCCTACGAGCAGTACTTC. Amino acids: CASKGTPYEQYF.